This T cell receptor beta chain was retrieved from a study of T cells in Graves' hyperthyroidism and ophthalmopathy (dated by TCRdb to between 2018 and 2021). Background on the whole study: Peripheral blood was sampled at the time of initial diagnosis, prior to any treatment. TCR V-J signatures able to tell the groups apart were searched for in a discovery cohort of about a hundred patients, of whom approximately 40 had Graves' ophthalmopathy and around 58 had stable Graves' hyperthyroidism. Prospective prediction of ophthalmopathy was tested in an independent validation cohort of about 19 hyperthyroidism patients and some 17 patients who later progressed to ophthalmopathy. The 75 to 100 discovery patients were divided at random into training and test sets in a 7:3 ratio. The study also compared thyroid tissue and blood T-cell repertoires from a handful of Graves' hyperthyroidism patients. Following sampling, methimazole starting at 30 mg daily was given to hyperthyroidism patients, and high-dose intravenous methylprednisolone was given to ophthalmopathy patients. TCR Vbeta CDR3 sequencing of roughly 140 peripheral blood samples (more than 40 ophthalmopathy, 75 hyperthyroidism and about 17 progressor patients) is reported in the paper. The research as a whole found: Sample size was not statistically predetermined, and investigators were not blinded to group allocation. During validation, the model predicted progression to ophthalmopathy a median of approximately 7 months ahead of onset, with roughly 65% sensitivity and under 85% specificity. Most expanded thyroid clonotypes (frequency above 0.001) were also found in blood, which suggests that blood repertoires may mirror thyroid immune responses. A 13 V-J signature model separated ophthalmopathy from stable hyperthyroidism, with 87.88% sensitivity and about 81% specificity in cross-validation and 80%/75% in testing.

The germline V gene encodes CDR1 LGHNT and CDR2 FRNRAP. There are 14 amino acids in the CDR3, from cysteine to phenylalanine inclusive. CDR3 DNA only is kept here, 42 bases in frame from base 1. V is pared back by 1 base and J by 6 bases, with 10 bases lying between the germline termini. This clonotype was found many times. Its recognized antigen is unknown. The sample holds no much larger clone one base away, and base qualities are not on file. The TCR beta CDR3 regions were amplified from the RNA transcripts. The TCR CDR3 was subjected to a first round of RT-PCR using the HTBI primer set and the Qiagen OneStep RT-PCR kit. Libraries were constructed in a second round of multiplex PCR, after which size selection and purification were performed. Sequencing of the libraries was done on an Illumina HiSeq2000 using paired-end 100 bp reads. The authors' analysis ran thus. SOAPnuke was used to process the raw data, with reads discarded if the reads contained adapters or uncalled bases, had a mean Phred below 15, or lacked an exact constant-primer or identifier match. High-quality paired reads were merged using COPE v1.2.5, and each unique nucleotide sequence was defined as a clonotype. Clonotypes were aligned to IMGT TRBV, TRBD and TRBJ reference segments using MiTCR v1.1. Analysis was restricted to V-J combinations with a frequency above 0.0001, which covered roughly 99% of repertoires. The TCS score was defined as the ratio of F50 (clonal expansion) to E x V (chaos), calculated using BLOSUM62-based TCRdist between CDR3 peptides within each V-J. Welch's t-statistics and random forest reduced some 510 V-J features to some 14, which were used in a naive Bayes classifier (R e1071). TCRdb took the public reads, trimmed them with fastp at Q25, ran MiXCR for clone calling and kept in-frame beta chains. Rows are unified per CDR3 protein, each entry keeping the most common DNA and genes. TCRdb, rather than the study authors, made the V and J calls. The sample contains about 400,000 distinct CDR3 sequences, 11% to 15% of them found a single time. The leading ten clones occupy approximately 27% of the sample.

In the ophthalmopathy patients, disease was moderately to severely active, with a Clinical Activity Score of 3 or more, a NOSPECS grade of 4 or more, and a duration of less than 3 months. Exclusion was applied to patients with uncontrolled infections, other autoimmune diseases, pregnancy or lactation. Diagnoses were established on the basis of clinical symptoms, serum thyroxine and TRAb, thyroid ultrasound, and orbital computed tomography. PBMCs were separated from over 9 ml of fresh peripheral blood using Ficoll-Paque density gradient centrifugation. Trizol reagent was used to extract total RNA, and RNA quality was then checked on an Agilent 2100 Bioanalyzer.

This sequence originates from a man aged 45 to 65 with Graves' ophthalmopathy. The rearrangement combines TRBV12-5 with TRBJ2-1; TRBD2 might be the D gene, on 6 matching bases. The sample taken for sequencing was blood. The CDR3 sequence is CASGLGLGFNEQFF. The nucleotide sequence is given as TGTGCTAGTGGTTTGGGACTAGGGTTCAATGAGCAGTTCTTC.